The 16 T cell receptor beta chains below come from one sample, sequenced in a study of blood T cell repertoires in COVID-19. The protocol was immunoSEQ multiplex PCR, while the TCRdb copy is restricted to in-frame clones and leaves out a portion. The sample yields around 700,000 clones, over 80% seen once. Input material: peripheral blood. These receptor sequences come from a woman under 30 with acute or convalescent COVID-19.

The chain combines TRBV4-2 with TRBJ1-1; 7 nucleotides agree with TRBD1. The length of the CDR3 is 14 residues. The germline CDR1 and CDR2 sequences are LGHNA and YNFKEQ. J lost 11 bases, V lost 1 base, and 10 bases had no gene match. The CDR3 nucleotides are TGTGCCAGCAGCCAAGTCATCGGGCCACAGGGGGCTTTCTTT. Translation: CASSQVIGPQGAFF.

This chain uses TRBV29-1 with TRBJ1-2; D remains ambiguous. Looked up from germline, CDR1 is SQVTM and CDR2 is ANQGSEA. The germline V and J ends were trimmed by 0 bases and 8 bases, with 19 bases remaining between them. This CDR3 spans 15 amino acids. Here the CDR3 DNA reads TGCAGCGTTGAAGATCTTGGTAGGGAGGACGGCGGCTACACCTTC. Amino acids: CSVEDLGREDGGYTF. Variable domain in full (rest from reference TRBV29-1 and TRBJ1-2): SAVISQKPSRDICQRGTSLTIQCQVDSQVTMMFWYRQQPGQSLTLIATANQGSEATYESGFVIDKFPISRPNLTFSTLTVSNMSPEDSSIYLCSVEDLGREDGGYTFGSGTRLTVV.

The CDR3 loop is CATSGGQDPPYSNQPQHF. CDR3 bases: TGTGCCACCAGCGGCGGACAGGACCCACCTTATAGCAATCAGCCCCAGCATTTT. The chain links TRBV24-1 to TRBJ1-5, with 7 bases matching TRBD1. J was trimmed by 0 bases and V by 7 bases; bases with no gene match: 14. Germline loops: CDR1 KGHDR, CDR2 SFDVKD. The CDR3 runs 18 residues.

The rearrangement uses TRBV30 and TRBJ2-2; 7 bases match TRBD1. CDR3 length: 16 residues. With 5 bases clipped from V and 1 base from J, the junction kept 10 bases outside the gene matches. The V gene's germline CDR1 is GTSNPN and CDR2 SVGIG (reference sequence). The CDR3 region has the DNA TGTGCCTGGGCCACTCGGGACAGAGGGAACACCGGGGAGCTGTTTTTT. Translation gives CAWATRDRGNTGELFF.

The genes are TRBV5-1 and TRBJ2-3; D may be TRBD1 (5 bases). Trimming cost V 4 bases and J 6 bases, with 21 bases left between them. The CDR3 extends over 16 amino acids. Looked up from germline, CDR1 is SGHRS and CDR2 is YFSETQ. The CDR3 here is CASSPLGRRHTDTQYF. CDR3 DNA: TGCGCCAGCAGCCCCCTGGGGCGGAGACATACGGATACGCAGTATTTT.

The table lists this clone with a count of one. This chain links TRBV5-1 with TRBJ2-7; D perhaps matches TRBD2 (6 bases). Trimming took off 2 bases at V and 2 bases at J, with 11 bases between the two ends. The CDR3 contains 14 residues. Looked up from germline, CDR1 is SGHRS and CDR2 is YFSETQ. CDR3 sequence (DNA): TGCGCCAGCAGCTTCGGGAGCTTTGCCTACGAGCAGTACTTC. This translates into CASSFGSFAYEQYF. The variable domain in full, with the rest retrieved from reference TRBV5-1 and TRBJ2-7, is KAGVTQTPRYLIKTRGQQVTLSCSPISGHRSVSWYQQTPGQGLQFLFEYFSETQRNKGNFPGRFSGRQFSNSRSEMNVSTLELGDSALYLCASSFGSFAYEQYFGPGTRLTVT.

V usage is TRBV19 and J usage is TRBJ1-4, with D perhaps TRBD1 (5 bases). The germline V and J ends were trimmed by 5 bases and 7 bases, with 17 bases remaining between them. The germline CDR1 and CDR2 sequences are LNHDA and SQIVND (reference sequence). This CDR3 comprises 15 residues. The CDR3 nucleotides read TGTGCCAGTAGTCCTAGACAGTCCCTGGGTGAAAAACTGTTTTTT. Amino acid sequence: CASSPRQSLGEKLFF.

V and J are TRBV2 and TRBJ2-6, with D unresolved. Germline values: CDR1 SNHLY, CDR2 FYNNEI. The CDR3 length is 14 residues. V dropped 11 bases and J dropped 3 bases, with 14 bases sitting between them. This CDR3 reads CAPSAVGGANVLTF. CDR3 in DNA: TGTGCCCCCTCGGCGGTTGGTGGGGCCAACGTCCTGACTTTC.

This chain connects TRBV12-3 or TRBV12-4 to TRBJ1-2; D uncertain. V was cut by 4 bases and J by 0 bases, with 6 bases left in between. This CDR3 is 13 amino acids long. This chain's CDR3 is CASSSTSNYGYTF. CDR3 nucleotide sequence: TGTGCCAGCAGTTCGACTTCTAACTATGGCTACACCTTC.

The chain recombines TRBV6-5 with TRBJ2-7; tentatively, D is TRBD1 (5 bases). The ends were cut back, 10 bases at V and 4 bases at J, with 17 bases in the middle. Germline loops: CDR1 MNHEY, CDR2 SVGAGI. The CDR3 extends over 13 amino acids. This chain's CDR3 is CATPPGSSYEQYF. CDR3 DNA sequence: TGTGCCACCCCGCCAGGGTCAAGTTACGAGCAGTACTTC.

The chain combines TRBV4-3 with TRBJ2-1, with TRBD2 matching over 7 bases. CDR1 and CDR2 (germline): LGHNA, YSLEER. The CDR3 consists of 18 residues. The V and J ends lost 0 bases and 0 bases, in that order; junction bases with no gene match: 8. The CDR3 bases are TGCGCCAGCAGCCAAGATTCTTTGGGAGGGGTCTCCTACAATGAGCAGTTCTTC. Protein product: CASSQDSLGGVSYNEQFF.

A few counts support this clone. The chain is built from TRBV4-1 and TRBJ1-1; D is ambiguous. Germline CDR1 and CDR2: MGHRA and YSYEKL. Trimming cost V 0 bases and J 1 base, with 9 bases left between them. This CDR3 spans 15 amino acids. This CDR3 is CASSQERLQNTEAFF. DNA for the CDR3: TGCGCCAGCAGCCAAGAGAGGCTACAGAACACTGAAGCTTTCTTT.

The V gene is TRBV18, the J gene TRBJ1-1; 7 bases agree with TRBD1. This CDR3 is 13 amino acids long. Per the germline V gene, CDR1 is KGHSH and CDR2 is LQKENI. The trim removed 6 bases at V and 10 bases at J, leaving 11 bases unmatched. The CDR3 DNA reads TGTGCCAGCTCGTCCATCACAGGGGAAGGAGCTTTCTTT. Protein product: CASSSITGEGAFF.

The CDR3 DNA follows: TGTGCCAGCAGCTTAGGGGGGGTGGCCAAAAACATTCAGTACTTC. Its protein product is CASSLGGVAKNIQYF. The chain has TRBV11-2 and TRBJ2-4, with TRBD2 as a possible D gene (6 bases). Germline CDR1 is SGHAT and CDR2 is FQNNGV. The CDR3 loop spans 15 amino acids. V was cut by 1 base and J by 1 base, with 8 bases left in between.

The chain has TRBV9 and TRBJ1-6; TRBD1 is a possible D gene (5 bases). The CDR3 runs 16 residues. Germline CDR1 and CDR2: SGDLS and YYNGEE. Trimming took 0 bases from V and 7 from J, leaving 14 bases between them. CDR3 coding DNA: TGTGCCAGCAGCGTAGGCGACAGTAGGAAGAATTCACCCCTCCACTTT. Its translation is CASSVGDSRKNSPLHF.

Only one count was recorded for this clone. The V gene is TRBV6-5, the J gene TRBJ1-1, with TRBD1 as a possible D gene (5 bases). Germline V CDR1 and CDR2: MNHEY, SVGAGI. CDR3 length equals 13 residues. Deletions cut 5 bases from V and 6 bases from J, with 13 bases between. Written as DNA, the CDR3 is TGTGCCAGCAGTCGCCGGGAGGGGCCTGAAGCTTTCTTT. Translation: CASSRREGPEAFF.